A single sample is the source of the 9 T cell receptor beta chains below, sequenced in a study of blood T cell repertoires in COVID-19. Method: immunoSEQ multiplex PCR; TCRdb's copy keeps in-frame clones and lacks some. The data hold about 170,000 clones, with about 86% observed a single time. Sequenced material: peripheral blood. The receptors were sampled from a man aged 65 to 85 with active or convalescent COVID-19.

This rearrangement joins TRBV19 to TRBJ1-3, with D possibly TRBD1 on 6 matching bases. The germline V gene has CDR1 LNHDA and CDR2 SQIVND (reference sequence). V was shortened by 8 bases and J by 0 bases, with 14 bases between the two germline ends. The CDR3 covers 15 residues. The CDR3 DNA sequence: TGTGCCAGTGTCCGACAGGCGATCTCTGGAAACACCATATATTTT. Its translation is CASVRQAISGNTIYF.

This clone has only a few counts. J is TRBJ2-3 and V is TRBV4-1, with a possible D match to TRBD2 (5 bases). Germline lookup yields CDR1 MGHRA and CDR2 YSYEKL. The ends were cut back, 6 bases at V and 0 bases at J, with 16 bases in the middle. CDR3 length: 16 residues. DNA of the CDR3: TGCGCCAGCAGACCACTAGGGCCGGCGAGCACAGATACGCAGTATTTT. It is translated as CASRPLGPASTDTQYF.

The genes are TRBV5-5 and TRBJ2-7; a possible D gene is TRBD1 (8 bases). CDR3 length equals 14 residues. Trimming shortened V by 5 bases and J by 6 bases, and 18 bases separated the two germline ends. Germline CDR1 reads SGHKS; CDR2 reads YYEKEE (reference sequence). CDR3 DNA sequence: TGTGCCAGCAGACCACAGGGGGGGGTAGGCGAGCAGTACTTC. This sequence encodes CASRPQGGVGEQYF.

This chain joins TRBV7-8 and TRBJ1-5, with 7 positions matching TRBD1. Germline trimming cut 4 bases from V and 4 bases from J; bases unmatched to any gene: 13. Germline V gene sequence: CDR1 SGHVS, CDR2 FQNEAQ. CDR3 length: 17 amino acids. CDR3 amino acids: CASSSTKNRGPNQPQHF. CDR3 bases: TGTGCCAGCAGCTCAACAAAAAACAGGGGCCCGAATCAGCCCCAGCATTTT.

The V call is TRBV19, the J call TRBJ2-3; D unclear. This CDR3 has 13 residues. Germline loops: CDR1 LNHDA, CDR2 SQIVND (reference sequence). V was cut by 3 bases and J by 3 bases, with 7 bases left in between. The CDR3 nucleotides read TGTGCCAGTAGTATCCAGTCTACAGATACGCAGTATTTT. Translating it yields CASSIQSTDTQYF.

V gene TRBV3-1 (or the pseudogene TRBV3-2) combines with J gene TRBJ1-3; D is possibly TRBD1 (5 bases). Germline V gene lookup returns CDR1 LGHDT and CDR2 YNNKEL (reference sequence). CDR3 length: 14 residues. V was trimmed by 3 bases and J by 4 bases, leaving 10 bases between them. The CDR3 sequence is CASSQSGGGNTIYF. For the CDR3, the DNA is TGTGCCAGCAGCCAGTCGGGGGGAGGAAACACCATATATTTT.

The CDR3 nucleotides read TGTGCCAGCAGCTTAACAGGGGGTGGTCAGCCCCAGCATTTT. As protein: CASSLTGGGQPQHF. The chain links TRBV7-9 to TRBJ1-5, with 8 bases matching TRBD1. Per the germline V gene, CDR1 is SEHNR and CDR2 is FQNEAQ (reference sequence). V trimming: 2 bases; J trimming: 6 bases; junction bases outside the gene matches: 3. The CDR3 loop spans 14 amino acids.

As to this clone: Within the sample, other DNA sequences also encode this same CDR3. The chain combines TRBV30 with TRBJ1-2; the match to TRBD1 covers 9 bases. V trimming: 0 bases; J trimming: 7 bases; junction bases outside the gene matches: 3. This CDR3 is built from 13 residues. Germline assignment: CDR1 GTSNPN and CDR2 SVGIG (reference sequence). Here the CDR3 reads CAWSVQGAGGYTF. DNA for the CDR3: TGTGCCTGGAGTGTACAGGGGGCGGGTGGCTACACCTTC. The variable domain in full, with the rest retrieved from reference TRBV30 and TRBJ1-2, is SQTIHQWPATLVQPVGSPLSLECTVEGTSNPNLYWYRQAAGRGLQLLFYSVGIGQISSEVPQNLSASRPQDRQFILSSKKLLLSDSGFYLCAWSVQGAGGYTFGSGTRLTVV.

The chain employs TRBV6-5 and TRBJ2-1; the match to TRBD2 covers 9 bases. CDR3 length: 14 residues. With V trimmed by 11 bases and J by 4 bases, 9 bases remained unmatched. Germline loops: CDR1 MNHEY, CDR2 SVGAGI. Written as DNA, the CDR3 is TGTGCCGCAGTAGCGGGAGTAAGGTACAATGAGCAGTTCTTC. Its translation: CAAVAGVRYNEQFF.